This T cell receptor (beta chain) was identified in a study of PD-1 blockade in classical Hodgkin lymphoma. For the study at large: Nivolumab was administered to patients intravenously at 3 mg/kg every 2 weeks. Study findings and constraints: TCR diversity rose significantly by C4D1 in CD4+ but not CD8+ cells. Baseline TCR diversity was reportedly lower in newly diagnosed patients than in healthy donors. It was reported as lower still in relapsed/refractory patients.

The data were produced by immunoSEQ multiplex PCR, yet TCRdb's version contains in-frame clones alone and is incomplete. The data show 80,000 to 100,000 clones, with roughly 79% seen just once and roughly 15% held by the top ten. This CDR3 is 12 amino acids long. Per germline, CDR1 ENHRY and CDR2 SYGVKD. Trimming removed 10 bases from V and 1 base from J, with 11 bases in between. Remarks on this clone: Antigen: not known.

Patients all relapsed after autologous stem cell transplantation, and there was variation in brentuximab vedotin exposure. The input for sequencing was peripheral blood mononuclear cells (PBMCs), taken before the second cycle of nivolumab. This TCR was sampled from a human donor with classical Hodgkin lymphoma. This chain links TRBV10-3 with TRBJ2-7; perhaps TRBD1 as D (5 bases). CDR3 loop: CATQTASYEQYF. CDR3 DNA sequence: TGTGCCACCCAGACAGCATCCTACGAGCAGTACTTC.